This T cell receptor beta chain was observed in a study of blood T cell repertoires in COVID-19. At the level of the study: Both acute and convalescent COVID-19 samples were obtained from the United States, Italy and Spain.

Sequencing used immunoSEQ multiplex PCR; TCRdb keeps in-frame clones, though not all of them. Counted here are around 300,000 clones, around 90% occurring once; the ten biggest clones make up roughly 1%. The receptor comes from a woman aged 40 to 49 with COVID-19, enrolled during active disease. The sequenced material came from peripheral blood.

The CDR3 coding sequence is TGTGCCACCGGCGCCAGGGGACCGAACACTGAAGCTTTCTTT. It encodes CATGARGPNTEAFF. The chain joins TRBV10-3 to TRBJ1-1, with D possibly TRBD1 on 6 matching bases. Germline values: CDR1 ENHRY, CDR2 SYGVKD. The CDR3 length is 14 residues. V dropped 10 bases and J dropped 1 base, with 16 bases sitting between them.